What follows are 4 T cell receptor beta chains derived from one specimen sequenced in a study of OX40 agonist ivuxolimab in advanced cancers. Using immunoSEQ multiplex PCR, the repertoire was profiled, and TCRdb retains in-frame clones only, with some absent. The sample includes about 46,000 clones, roughly nine tenths seen only once; the top ten take approximately 5%. The sample was CD4+ or CD8+ T cells sorted from blood, taken in a trial of the OX40 agonist ivuxolimab. The receptor set was obtained from an adult with an advanced solid tumor such as melanoma, head and neck, liver or kidney cancer.

V is TRBV16 and J is TRBJ1-2; no clear D gene. The germline V and J ends were trimmed by 0 bases and 8 bases, with 10 bases remaining between them. CDR3 size: 13 residues. CDR1 and CDR2 from the germline V gene are KGHSY and FQNENV. CDR3 bases: TGTGCCAGCAGCCAATCCGAGAGGTACGGCTACACCTTC. It is translated as CASSQSERYGYTF.

The V call is TRBV21-1, the J call TRBJ2-7; the table calls TRBD1, which could not be checked here. TRBV21-1 is given as a pseudogene. This CDR3 has 18 amino acids. CDR3 protein: CASSLRDSRRGSTYEQYV. In DNA, the CDR3 is TGTGCCAGCAGCCTAAGGGACAGCAGACGCGGTAGTACCTACGAGCAGTACGTC.

The chain employs TRBV10-3 and TRBJ2-7, with a possible D match to TRBD1 (5 bases). V lost 0 bases to trimming and J lost 3 bases, with 9 bases between them. Looked up from germline, CDR1 is ENHRY and CDR2 is SYGVKD. CDR3 size: 14 residues. The CDR3 here is CAISESGQGYEQYV. The CDR3 bases are TGTGCCATCAGTGAGTCCGGGCAGGGCTACGAGCAGTACGTC.

The J gene is TRBJ2-2, the V gene TRBV13; unclear D gene. The CDR3 runs 14 residues. Deletions cut 0 bases from V and 4 bases from J, with 6 bases between. Germline CDR1 PRHDT, CDR2 FYEKMQ (reference sequence). The CDR3 DNA reads as TGTGCCAGCAGCTTAGGACGCGGCACCGGGGAGCTGTTTTTT. This translates into CASSLGRGTGELFF.